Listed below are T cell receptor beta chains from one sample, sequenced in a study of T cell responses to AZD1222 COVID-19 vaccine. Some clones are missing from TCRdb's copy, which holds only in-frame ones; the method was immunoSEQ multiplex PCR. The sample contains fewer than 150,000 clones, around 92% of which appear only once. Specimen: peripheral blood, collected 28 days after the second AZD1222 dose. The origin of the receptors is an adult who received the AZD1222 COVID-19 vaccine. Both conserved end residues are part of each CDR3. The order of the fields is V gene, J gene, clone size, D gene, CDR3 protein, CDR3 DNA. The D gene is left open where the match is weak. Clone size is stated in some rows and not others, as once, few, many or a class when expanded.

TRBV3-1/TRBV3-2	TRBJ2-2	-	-	CASSLYAGTPGELFF	TGTGCCAGCAGCTTATACGCCGGGACTCCAGGGGAGCTGTTTTTT
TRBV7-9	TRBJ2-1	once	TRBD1	CASSVRIGQGANEQFF	TGTGCCAGCAGCGTTAGGATCGGACAGGGGGCTAATGAGCAGTTCTTC
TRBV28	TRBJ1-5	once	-	CASSTTRVNQPQHF	TGTGCCAGCAGTACTACCAGGGTTAATCAGCCCCAGCATTTT
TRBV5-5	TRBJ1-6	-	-	CASSLLQGSPLHF	TGTGCCAGCAGCTTACTACAGGGATCACCCCTCCACTTT
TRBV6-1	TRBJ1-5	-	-	CASSSDQPQHF	TGTGCCAGCAGTTCGGATCAGCCCCAGCATTTT
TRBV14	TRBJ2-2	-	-	CASSPSGGPGTGELFF	TGTGCCAGCAGCCCGTCTGGGGGGCCAGGGACCGGGGAGCTGTTTTTT
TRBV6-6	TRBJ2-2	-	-	CASSYSTGFGELFF	TGTGCCAGCAGTTACTCCACAGGGTTTGGGGAGCTGTTTTTT
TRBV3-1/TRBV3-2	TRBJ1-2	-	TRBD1	CASSQEIGQGVNYGYTF	TGTGCCAGCAGCCAAGAAATAGGACAGGGAGTTAACTATGGCTACACCTTC
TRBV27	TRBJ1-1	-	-	CASSYSFNTEAFF	TGTGCCAGCAGTTACAGTTTTAACACTGAAGCTTTCTTT
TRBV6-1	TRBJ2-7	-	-	CASSEEVGQFYEQYF	TGTGCCAGCAGTGAAGAAGTGGGGCAGTTCTACGAGCAGTACTTC
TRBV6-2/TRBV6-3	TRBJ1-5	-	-	CASSYSNLGNQPQHF	TGTGCCAGCAGTTACTCGAATTTGGGAAATCAGCCCCAGCATTTT
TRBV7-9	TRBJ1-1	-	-	CASSSSPGLGGTEAFF	TGTGCCAGCAGCTCCTCCCCGGGACTAGGAGGGACTGAAGCTTTCTTT
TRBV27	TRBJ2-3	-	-	CASSLGQISTDTQYF	TGTGCCAGCAGTTTGGGCCAAATTAGCACAGATACGCAGTATTTT
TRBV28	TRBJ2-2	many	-	CASSFVLAPGELFF	TGTGCCAGCAGTTTTGTACTAGCTCCCGGGGAGCTGTTTTTT
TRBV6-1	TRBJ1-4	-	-	CASSEVGATNEKLFF	TGTGCCAGCAGTGAGGTCGGGGCAACTAATGAAAAACTGTTTTTT
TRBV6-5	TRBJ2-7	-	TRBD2	CASSYRASGRNEQYF	TGTGCCAGCAGTTACCGGGCTAGCGGGAGAAACGAGCAGTACTTC
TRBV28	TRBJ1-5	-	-	CASRKGSQPQHF	TGTGCCAGCAGGAAGGGTAGTCAGCCCCAGCATTTT
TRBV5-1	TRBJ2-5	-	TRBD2	CASVMGKLAGAVQETQYF	TGCGCCAGCGTGATGGGTAAACTAGCGGGCGCAGTCCAAGAGACCCAGTACTTC
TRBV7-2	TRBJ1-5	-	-	CASSLMAGNQPQHF	TGTGCCAGCAGCTTAATGGCAGGTAATCAGCCCCAGCATTTT
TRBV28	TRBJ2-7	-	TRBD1	CASNSIDRAYEQYF	TGTGCCAGCAACTCTATCGACAGGGCCTACGAGCAGTACTTC
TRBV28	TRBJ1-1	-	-	CASRTVNTEAFF	TGTGCCAGCAGGACGGTAAACACTGAAGCTTTCTTT
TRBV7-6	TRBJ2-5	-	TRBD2	CASSLVGLAGEETQYF	TGTGCCAGCAGCTTAGTAGGACTAGCGGGAGAAGAGACCCAGTACTTC
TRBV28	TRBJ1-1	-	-	CASSSGAPNMNTEAFF	TGTGCCAGCAGTTCCGGGGCGCCGAACATGAACACTGAAGCTTTCTTT
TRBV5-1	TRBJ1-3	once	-	CASSEQGFAGNTIYF	TGCGCCAGCAGCGAACAGGGTTTTGCTGGAAACACCATATATTTT
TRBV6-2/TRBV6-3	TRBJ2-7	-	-	CASSHLLGTGLNEQYF	TGTGCCAGCAGCCACTTATTGGGCACAGGGCTCAACGAGCAGTACTTC
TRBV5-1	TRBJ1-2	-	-	CASSLVQGTANYGYTF	TGCGCCAGCAGCTTGGTCCAAGGGACGGCTAACTATGGCTACACCTTC
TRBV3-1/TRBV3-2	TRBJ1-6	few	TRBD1	CAGGQGNSPLHF	TGTGCCGGGGGACAGGGGAATTCACCCCTCCACTTT
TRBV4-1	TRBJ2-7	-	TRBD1	CASSQNRDSHYEQYF	TGCGCCAGCAGCCAGAACCGGGACAGCCACTACGAGCAGTACTTC
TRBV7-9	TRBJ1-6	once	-	CASSPRRTPNSPLHF	TGTGCCAGCAGCCCTCGACGGACACCTAATTCACCCCTCCACTTT
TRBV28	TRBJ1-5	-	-	CASSSPFDRIKSNQPQHF	TGTGCCAGCAGTTCCCCATTCGACAGGATCAAGAGCAATCAGCCCCAGCATTTT
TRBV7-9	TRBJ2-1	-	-	CASSFGLGNEQFF	TGTGCCAGCAGCTTTGGACTGGGGAATGAGCAGTTCTTC
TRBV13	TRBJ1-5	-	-	CASSLGRQGQPQHF	TGTGCCAGCAGCTTAGGACGGCAGGGTCAGCCCCAGCATTTT
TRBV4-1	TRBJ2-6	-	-	CASSHGQGSGANVLTF	TGCGCCAGCAGCCACGGTCAGGGTTCCGGGGCCAACGTCCTGACTTTC
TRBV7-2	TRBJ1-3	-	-	CASSVGPNSGNTIYF	TGTGCCAGCAGCGTCGGACCTAACTCTGGAAACACCATATATTTT
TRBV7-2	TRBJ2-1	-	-	CASSLGTGNEQFF	TGTGCCAGCAGCTTAGGGACTGGGAATGAGCAGTTCTTC
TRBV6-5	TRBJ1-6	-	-	CASTWDNNSPLHF	TGTGCCAGCACCTGGGATAATAATTCACCCCTCCACTTT
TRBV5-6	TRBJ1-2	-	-	CASSLLGGGLSGYTF	TGTGCCAGCAGCTTGTTGGGAGGAGGCTTAAGTGGCTACACCTTC
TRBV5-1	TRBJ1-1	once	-	CASSLAFDTEAFF	TGCGCCAGCAGCTTGGCGTTCGACACTGAAGCTTTCTTT
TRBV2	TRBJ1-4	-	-	CATVLASTNEKLFF	TGTGCCACCGTCCTCGCTTCAACTAATGAAAAACTGTTTTTT
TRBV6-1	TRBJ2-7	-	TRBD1	CASSEVDRVREQYF	TGTGCCAGCAGTGAGGTGGACAGGGTCCGGGAGCAGTACTTC
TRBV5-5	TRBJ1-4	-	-	CASSLAGADLREKLFF	TGTGCCAGCAGCTTGGCGGGGGCAGACTTAAGAGAAAAACTGTTTTTT
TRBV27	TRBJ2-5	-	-	CASSSRPQETQYF	TGTGCCAGCAGTTCCCGGCCCCAAGAGACCCAGTACTTC
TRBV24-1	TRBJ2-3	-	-	CATSVADTQYF	TGTGCCACCAGTGTCGCAGATACGCAGTATTTT
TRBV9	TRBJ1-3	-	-	CASSVYSQGLFSGNTIYF	TGTGCCAGCAGCGTGTATTCTCAGGGCCTGTTCTCTGGAAACACCATATATTTT
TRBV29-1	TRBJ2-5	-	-	CSASQGGQTQYF	TGCAGTGCTAGCCAGGGCGGACAGACCCAGTACTTC
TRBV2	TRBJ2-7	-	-	CASSERLEVEQYF	TGTGCCAGCAGTGAGAGGCTAGAAGTGGAGCAGTACTTC
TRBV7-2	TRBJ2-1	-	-	CASSSLGNEQFF	TGTGCCAGCAGCTCTTTGGGCAATGAGCAGTTCTTC
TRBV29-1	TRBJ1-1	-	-	CSVSRGNTEAFF	TGCAGCGTCTCTAGAGGGAACACTGAAGCTTTCTTT
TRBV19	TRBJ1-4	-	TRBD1	CASMDRGSEKLFF	TGTGCCAGCATGGACAGGGGGTCTGAAAAACTGTTTTTT
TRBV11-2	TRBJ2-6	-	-	CASSLPREQKAGANVLTF	TGTGCCAGCAGCTTACCTCGGGAGCAGAAGGCTGGGGCCAACGTCCTGACTTTC
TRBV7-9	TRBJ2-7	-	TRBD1	CASSQTPGQGDYEQYF	TGTGCCAGCAGCCAAACACCGGGACAGGGGGATTACGAGCAGTACTTC
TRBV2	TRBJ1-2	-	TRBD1	CASKGQQGPNYGYTF	TGTGCCAGCAAGGGACAGCAAGGCCCCAACTATGGCTACACCTTC
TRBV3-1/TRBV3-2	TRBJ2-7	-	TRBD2	CASSQGQSGLAGVYEQYF	TGTGCCAGCAGCCAAGGTCAGTCGGGACTAGCGGGAGTCTACGAGCAGTACTTC
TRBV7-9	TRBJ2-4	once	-	CASSLVSLAKNIQYF	TGTGCCAGCAGCTTGGTCAGCCTGGCCAAAAACATTCAGTACTTC
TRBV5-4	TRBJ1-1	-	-	CASSMGLRATEAFF	TGTGCCAGCAGCATGGGACTTCGGGCCACTGAAGCTTTCTTT
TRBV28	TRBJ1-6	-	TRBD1	CASETGGGNSPLHF	TGTGCCAGCGAGACAGGGGGCGGAAATTCACCCCTCCACTTT
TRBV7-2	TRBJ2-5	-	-	CASSLEPQETQYF	TGTGCCAGCAGCTTAGAACCCCAAGAGACCCAGTACTTC
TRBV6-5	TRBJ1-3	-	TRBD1	CASRPEGARGNTIYF	TGTGCCAGCAGACCCGAGGGGGCGCGCGGAAACACCATATATTTT
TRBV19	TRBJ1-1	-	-	CASSQEWNTEAFF	TGTGCCAGTAGTCAGGAGTGGAACACTGAAGCTTTCTTT
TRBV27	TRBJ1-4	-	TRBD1	CASRITGTGDEKLFF	TGTGCCAGCAGAATAACCGGGACAGGGGATGAAAAACTGTTTTTT